This T cell receptor beta chain was identified during a study of T cell responses to AZD1222 COVID-19 vaccine (dated by TCRdb to about 2021). About the investigation overall: TCR sequencing covered 230 or so trial participants: 200 to 220 given two doses of AZD1222 and 26 given two doses of MenACWY control vaccine. Trial participants were enrolled by age into subgroups of 18-55, 56-69 and 70-plus years, and roughly 150, 30 and 60 TCR-sequenced participants, respectively, were included in these subgroups. Overall study outcomes, separate from this receptor: Conclusions about previously exposed vaccinees are limited, since just six AZD1222 recipients were seropositive for SARS-CoV-2 at baseline. Because no samples from the day 14 peak response were available, repertoires could be characterized only after the peak T cell response. Participants were mostly white British, with more females than males. The authors suggested clonal diversity may have been underestimated. A significant rise in spike-specific TCR breadth and depth was observed after two AZD1222 doses relative to day 0 and relative to MenACWY recipients. Nearly half of unique spike-specific TCRs reportedly recognized epitopes outside regions mutated in the B.1.351 and B.1.1.7 variants. Vaccine-associated CD4 TCRs spanned the whole spike protein, with dominant responses in regions 160-218 and 743-854. In the small 56-69-year group, the increase in depth fell short of significance, most likely because of low power.

The CDR3 regions of human TCRbeta chains were subjected to immunosequencing. Processing in the source paper ran as follows. Repertoire TCRs were checked for matches against a reference library of SARS-CoV-2-specific TCRs that had been generated using the MIRA antigen-specificity platform. Breadth was defined as the fraction of unique TCRs that were SARS-CoV-2-associated. Depth was defined as the fraction of total T cells that were SARS-CoV-2-associated. Using the MIRA data, each spike-specific TCR was assigned both to the spike region to which the TCR was reactive and to a CD4 or CD8 class. Log10-transformed breadth and depth values were compared by one-way ANOVA with Sidak's multiple comparisons tests. The table comes from immuneACCESS by way of TCRdb, which keeps in-frame sequences with V and J called. Part of the clones is missing from these tables; in studies checked, under half for an unresolved V gene and the rest for unknown reasons. V and J calls and clone size are copied from that table; D and trimming were computed from the DNA. This sample is represented by more than 95,000 clones; roughly 86% of them were singletons. The ten biggest clones cover roughly 3.3% of the sample.

Concerning this clone itself: Its recognized antigen is unknown. Base qualities are not at hand, and no much larger clone is one base apart.

What the time point label conveys for this sample: about 28 days (+/-7) after the second vaccine dose. According to the study, the label for this sample's treatment or condition signals: meningococcal conjugate vaccine given as trial control. The vaccinee samples were drawn from two UK trials, COV001 and COV002, one of which was a single-blind randomized controlled phase 2/3 trial testing AZD1222 (ChAdOx1 nCoV-19) in healthy adults. For TCRbeta chain sequencing, PBMC samples from trial participants were taken at day 0 and at day 28 after the second dose. According to the germline V gene (reference sequence), CDR1 reads MNHEY and CDR2 reads SMNVEV. The CDR3, from cysteine to phenylalanine, totals 15 residues. The DNA shown is the 45-base CDR3, in frame from base 1. Trimming removed 6 bases from V and 7 bases from J; the gene matches leave 10 bases unexplained.

This receptor was obtained from an adult who received the MenACWY meningococcal vaccine as a control. This chain joins TRBV27 to TRBJ2-1, with TRBD2 identical over 9 junction bases. Material: peripheral blood, obtained 28 days after the second dose of the MenACWY control vaccine. The DNA sequence is as follows: TGTGCCAGCAGAAGAGGGCGGGGGGGCTGGAATGAGCAGTTCTTC. Its protein is CASRRGRGGWNEQFF.